This entry lists 25 T cell receptor beta chains sequenced from one sample in a study of human T cells and chemical hapten exposure. A single record per CDR3 protein comes from TCRdb applying MiXCR to the RACE reads. The sample records around 52,000 distinct CDR3 sequences, roughly a tenth being singletons. Documented time point: patch test 1, 2 weeks after DPC sensitization. The treatment is: therapeutic diphenylcyclopropenone sensitization with weekly scalp DPC. This specimen was whole blood, taken in connection with sensitization to the hapten diphenylcyclopropenone (DPC). All receptors derive from a woman between 35 and 50 years old with alopecia areata. Some clones in this sample may be carry-over from other donors' samples.

This clonotype was observed a handful of times. The rearrangement links TRBV12-3 or TRBV12-4 to TRBJ2-2; 7 nucleotides match TRBD1. The CDR3 has 11 residues. V was clipped by 9 bases and J by 13 bases; unmatched bases: 8. CDR3 sequence: CASAEDRWLFF. Written as DNA, the CDR3 is TGTGCCAGTGCGGAGGACAGGTGGCTGTTTTTT.

This clonotype was recorded at least ten times. This chain joins TRBV9 and TRBJ1-6; D is ambiguous. Trimming removed 0 bases from V and 7 bases from J, with 8 bases in between. This CDR3 has 14 residues. CDR1 and CDR2 from the germline V gene are SGDLS and YYNGEE. The CDR3: CASSVDRPNSPLHF. CDR3 in DNA: TGTGCCAGCAGCGTAGATCGTCCCAATTCACCCCTCCACTTT. The whole variable domain, remainder taken from reference TRBV9 and TRBJ1-6, is DSGVTQTPKHLITATGQRVTLRCSPRSGDLSVYWYQQSLDQGLQFLIQYYNGEERAKGNILERFSAQQFPDLHSELNLSSLELGDSALYFCASSVDRPNSPLHFGNGTRLTVT.

This clonotype showed up many times. The chain is built from TRBV4-2 and TRBJ1-1, with D possibly matching TRBD1 (5 bases). The CDR3 has 15 amino acids. CDR1 and CDR2 (germline): LGHNA, YNFKEQ. V lost 3 bases and J lost 4, with 15 bases in between. The CDR3 nucleotides are TGTGCCAGCAGCCATCATAACAAAGGGGTCACTGAAGCTTTCTTT. This sequence encodes CASSHHNKGVTEAFF.

J is TRBJ1-5 and V is TRBV27; a weak D match, TRBD1 (6 bases). The CDR3 extends over 16 amino acids. CDR1 and CDR2 (germline): MNHEY, SMNVEV (reference sequence). V shed 6 bases and J shed 5 bases, with 20 bases lying between them. CDR3 nucleotides: TGTGCCAGCAGCTGGAAAGCCGGGGGCCGTGATCAGCCCCAGCATTTT. Amino acids: CASSWKAGGRDQPQHF.

This chain connects TRBV5-6 to TRBJ2-7, with D uncertain. The CDR3 contains 13 residues. Germline lookup yields CDR1 SGHDT and CDR2 YYEEEE. The germline V and J ends were trimmed by 3 bases and 5 bases, with 12 bases remaining between them. The chain's CDR3 is CASSWWTGHEQYF. CDR3 coding DNA: TGTGCCAGCAGCTGGTGGACGGGCCACGAGCAGTACTTC.

This clonotype was found many times. The V call is TRBV12-3 or TRBV12-4, the J call TRBJ1-1, with TRBD1 as a possible D gene (6 bases). The CDR3 is 14 amino acids. V dropped 4 bases and J dropped 2 bases, with 11 bases sitting between them. This CDR3 reads CASSSTGLNTEAFF. The CDR3 DNA sequence: TGTGCCAGCAGTTCAACAGGGCTCAACACTGAAGCTTTCTTT.

V gene TRBV7-7 combines with J gene TRBJ2-2; tentative D call: TRBD2 (5 bases). Trimming cost V 2 bases and J 4 bases, with 11 bases left between them. The CDR3 length is 15 residues. Germline values: CDR1 SSHAT, CDR2 FNYEAQ (reference sequence). The CDR3 DNA sequence: TGTGCCAGCAGCTTAAGCGGTCAGGCCACCGGGGAGCTGTTTTTT. Its translation: CASSLSGQATGELFF.

The chain uses TRBV9 and TRBJ2-7, with TRBD2 matching 12 bases. CDR1 is SGDLS, CDR2 YYNGEE, per germline. With V trimmed by 0 bases and J by 4 bases, 2 bases remained unmatched. The CDR3 contains 15 residues. CDR3 DNA: TGTGCCAGCAGCGTAGGGACTAGCGGGGTTTACGAGCAGTACTTC. Protein: CASSVGTSGVYEQYF.

This clonotype was detected many times. The rearrangement links TRBV11-2 to TRBJ2-7, with 11 bases matching TRBD1. The V gene end was trimmed by 5 bases and the J gene end by 5 bases; junction bases not matched to a gene: 11. Germline V gene lookup returns CDR1 SGHAT and CDR2 FQNNGV. The CDR3 totals 16 residues. CDR3 coding DNA: TGTGCCAGCAGCCCCCGGACAGGGGGCGCGAGCAACGAGCAGTACTTC. Encoded protein: CASSPRTGGASNEQYF.

This clonotype came up a few times. This sequence joins TRBV15 and TRBJ2-7; perhaps TRBD1 as D (5 bases). Germline V gene data show CDR1 as LNHNV and CDR2 as YYDKDF (reference sequence). The CDR3 runs to 13 residues. V was trimmed by 4 bases and J by 3 bases, leaving 10 bases between them. The CDR3 is CATSTDILYEQYF. The CDR3 region has the DNA TGTGCCACCAGCACGGACATCCTCTACGAGCAGTACTTC.

This clonotype was counted ten times or more. V gene TRBV9 combines with J gene TRBJ1-2, with D perhaps matching TRBD1 (5 bases). Trimming pared 4 bases from V and 2 bases from J, leaving 21 bases between. The CDR3 is made up of 17 amino acids. CDR1 SGDLS and CDR2 YYNGEE come from the germline V gene. The CDR3 region is CASSPGDRSYLNYGYTF. Here the CDR3 DNA reads TGTGCCAGCAGCCCGGGAGACAGATCCTACCTAAACTATGGCTACACCTTC.

The genes are TRBV20-1 and TRBJ1-2; no clear D. This CDR3 is built from 12 residues. V lost 1 base, J lost 2 bases, and 5 bases lay in between. From germline, CDR1 is DFQATT and CDR2 SNEGSKA (reference sequence). The CDR3 DNA reads TGCAGTGCTAGAGCGGGGAACTATGGCTACACCTTC. Translating gives CSARAGNYGYTF.

The chain carries TRBV19 and TRBJ2-3; D remains unclear. V dropped 3 bases and J dropped 7 bases, with 11 bases sitting between them. The CDR3 is 13 amino acids. CDR1 and CDR2 (germline): LNHDA, SQIVND (reference sequence). In nucleotides, the CDR3 is TGTGCCAGTAGTATCGACTCTTCCAATACGCAGTATTTT. It yields the protein CASSIDSSNTQYF.

This clonotype was detected many times. V gene TRBV3-1 combines with J gene TRBJ2-2; 8 bases align to TRBD1. After removal of 4 bases from V and 3 bases from J, the junction contained 4 bases not matched to a gene. Per germline, CDR1 LGHDT and CDR2 YNNKEL (reference sequence). CDR3 length: 15 residues. DNA of the CDR3: TGTGCCAGCAGCCGGGCGACAGGGGACACCGGGGAGCTGTTTTTT. Translated: CASSRATGDTGELFF.

This clonotype was detected a few times. The genes are TRBV2 and TRBJ2-3, with TRBD1 as a possible D gene (5 bases). Trimming left V 4 bases short and J 7 bases short, with 6 bases between. The CDR3 totals 11 residues. The V gene's germline CDR1 is SNHLY and CDR2 FYNNEI. The CDR3 DNA follows: TGTGCCAGCAGTGGACAGAATACGCAGTATTTT. Its protein product is CASSGQNTQYF.

This clonotype was seen repeatedly, ten times or more. The genes are TRBV6-2 or TRBV6-3 and TRBJ2-3; weak D call: TRBD2 (6 bases). The V end was cut by 2 bases, the J end by 3 bases, with 9 bases between. The CDR3 spans 14 residues. In germline, CDR1 is MNHEY, CDR2 SVGEGT. CDR3 nucleotide sequence: TGTGCCAGCAGTTACCACGGGGGAACAGATACGCAGTATTTT. It translates to CASSYHGGTDTQYF.

This clonotype was observed many times. CDR3 sequence: CASSQPRTESSYNEQFF. The CDR3 DNA sequence: TGTGCCAGCAGCCAACCAAGGACCGAAAGCTCCTACAATGAGCAGTTCTTC. The chain recombines TRBV14 with TRBJ2-1; the D is unclear. Germline V gives CDR1 SGHDN, CDR2 FVKESK. Trimming took off 2 bases at V and 0 bases at J, with 14 bases between the two ends. The CDR3 contains 17 residues.

The chain combines TRBV6-5 with TRBJ2-1; D gene unclear. The CDR3 is made up of 14 amino acids. CDR1 and CDR2 (germline): MNHEY, SVGAGI. Trimming stripped 2 bases from V and 6 bases from J, with 11 bases between. The CDR3 protein is CASSYEHQGNEQFF. CDR3 coding DNA: TGTGCCAGCAGTTACGAACATCAAGGCAATGAGCAGTTCTTC.

This clonotype was seen repeatedly, ten times or more. The chain combines TRBV6-5 with TRBJ2-6; 9 bases map to TRBD1. J lost 0 bases, V lost 6 bases, and 6 bases had no gene match. The CDR3 covers 17 residues. Germline loops: CDR1 MNHEY, CDR2 SVGAGI. The CDR3 spells CASRGTGSLSGANVLTF. CDR3 DNA: TGTGCCAGCAGGGGGACAGGGTCTCTCTCTGGGGCCAACGTCCTGACTTTC.

This clonotype was recorded at least ten times. This sequence joins TRBV6-5 and TRBJ2-3, with D perhaps assigned TRBD1 or TRBD2 (5 bases each). CDR3 length: 18 residues. From germline, CDR1 is MNHEY and CDR2 SVGAGI. V was shortened by 2 bases and J by 6 bases, with 24 bases between the two germline ends. The CDR3 DNA reads as TGTGCCAGCAGTTACGCGAGACGGGGTTCCGGGGCCTTGGATACGCAGTATTTT. It is translated as CASSYARRGSGALDTQYF.

V gene TRBV7-6 combines with J gene TRBJ2-5; a weak D match, TRBD2 (5 bases). The CDR3 contains 14 residues. The ends were cut back, 5 bases at V and 3 bases at J, with 13 bases in the middle. Germline-derived CDR1 and CDR2 are SGHVS and FNYEAQ. The CDR3 sequence: CASSPRGRKETQYF. The CDR3 bases are TGTGCCAGCAGCCCCCGGGGTCGCAAAGAGACCCAGTACTTC.

CDR3 coding DNA: TGTGCCAGCACCGGGACGGACCACGAGCAGTACTTC. Translation gives CASTGTDHEQYF. The J gene is TRBJ2-7, the V gene TRBV28; D possibly uses TRBD1 or TRBD2 (5 bases each). Trimming took 7 bases from V and 5 from J, leaving 12 bases between them. The CDR3 totals 12 residues. Per germline, CDR1 MDHEN and CDR2 SYDVKM.

The sample holds many counts of this clonotype. V gene TRBV4-1 combines with J gene TRBJ1-2; the match to TRBD1 covers 10 bases. Germline values: CDR1 MGHRA, CDR2 YSYEKL. J gave up 4 bases and V 4 bases, and 3 bases lay outside the gene matches. This CDR3 is 14 amino acids long. The CDR3 here is CASSRDRGVYGYTF. CDR3 nucleotide sequence: TGCGCCAGCAGCCGGGACAGGGGAGTCTATGGCTACACCTTC.

The V and J genes are TRBV7-9 and TRBJ1-5, with 10 bases that match TRBD1. The CDR3 is made up of 16 amino acids. Germline V gene data show CDR1 as SEHNR and CDR2 as FQNEAQ (reference sequence). With 5 bases clipped from V and 2 bases from J, the junction kept 6 bases outside the gene matches. The CDR3 DNA is TGTGCCAGCAGCCCGGCCGGGACAGGGGGCAATCAGCCCCAGCATTTT. This encodes CASSPAGTGGNQPQHF.

CDR3 sequence reads: CASSSGHLNTGELFF. Written as DNA, the CDR3 is TGTGCCAGCAGCTCGGGACACCTGAACACCGGGGAGCTGTTTTTT. This chain connects TRBV12-3 or TRBV12-4 to TRBJ2-2, with D tentatively TRBD1 (6 bases). The V gene lost 6 bases and the J gene lost 1 base, with 12 bases spanning the gap. This CDR3 region has 15 residues.